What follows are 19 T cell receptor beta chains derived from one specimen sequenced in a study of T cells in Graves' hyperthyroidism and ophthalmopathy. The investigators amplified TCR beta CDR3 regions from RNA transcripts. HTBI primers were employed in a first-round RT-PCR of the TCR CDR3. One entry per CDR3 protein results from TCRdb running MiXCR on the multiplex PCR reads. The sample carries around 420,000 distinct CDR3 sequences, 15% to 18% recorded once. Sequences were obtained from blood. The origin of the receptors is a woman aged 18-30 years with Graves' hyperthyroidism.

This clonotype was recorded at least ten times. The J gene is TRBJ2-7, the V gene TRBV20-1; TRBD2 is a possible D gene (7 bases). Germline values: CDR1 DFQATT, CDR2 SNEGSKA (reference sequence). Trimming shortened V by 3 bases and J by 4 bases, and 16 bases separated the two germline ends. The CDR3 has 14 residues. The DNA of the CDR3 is TGCAGTGCTAGCCCTAGCGGAGGGGGGTACGAGCAGTACTTC. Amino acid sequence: CSASPSGGGYEQYF.

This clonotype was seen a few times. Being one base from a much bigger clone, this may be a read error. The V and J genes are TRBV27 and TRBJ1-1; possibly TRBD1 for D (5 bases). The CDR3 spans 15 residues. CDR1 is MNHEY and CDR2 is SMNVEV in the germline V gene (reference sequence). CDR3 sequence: CASSPPPDWGTEALF. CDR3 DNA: TGTGCCAGCAGTCCTCCCCCCGACTGGGGCACTGAAGCTCTCTTT.

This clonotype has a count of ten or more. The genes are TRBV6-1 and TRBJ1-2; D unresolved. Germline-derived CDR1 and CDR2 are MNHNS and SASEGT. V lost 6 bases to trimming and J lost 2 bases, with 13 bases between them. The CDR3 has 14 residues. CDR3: CASRFRATNYGYTF. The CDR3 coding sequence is TGTGCCAGCAGATTCCGGGCTACGAACTATGGCTACACCTTC.

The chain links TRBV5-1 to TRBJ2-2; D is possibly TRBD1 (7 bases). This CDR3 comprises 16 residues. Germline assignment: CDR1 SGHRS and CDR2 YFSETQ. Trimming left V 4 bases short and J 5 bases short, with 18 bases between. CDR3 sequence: CASSEGQTGRTGELFF. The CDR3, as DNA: TGCGCCAGCAGCGAGGGACAGACTGGGAGGACCGGGGAGCTGTTTTTT.

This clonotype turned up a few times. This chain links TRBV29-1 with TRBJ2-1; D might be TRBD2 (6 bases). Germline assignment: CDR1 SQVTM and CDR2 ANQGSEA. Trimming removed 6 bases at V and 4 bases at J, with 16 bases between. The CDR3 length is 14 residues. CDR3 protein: CSVLRLGLYNEQFF. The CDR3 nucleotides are TGCAGCGTCCTCCGACTGGGACTTTACAATGAGCAGTTCTTC.

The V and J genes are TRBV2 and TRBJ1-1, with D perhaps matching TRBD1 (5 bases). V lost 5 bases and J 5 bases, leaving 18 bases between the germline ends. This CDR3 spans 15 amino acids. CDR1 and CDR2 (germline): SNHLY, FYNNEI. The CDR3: CASSPPSGGGTEAFF. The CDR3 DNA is TGTGCCAGCAGTCCCCCAAGTGGGGGGGGGACTGAAGCTTTCTTT.

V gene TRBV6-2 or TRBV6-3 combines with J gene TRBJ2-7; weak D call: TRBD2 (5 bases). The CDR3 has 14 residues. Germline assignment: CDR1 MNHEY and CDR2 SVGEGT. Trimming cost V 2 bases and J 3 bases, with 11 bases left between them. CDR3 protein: CASSYATEGYEQYV. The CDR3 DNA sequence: TGTGCCAGCAGTTACGCCACAGAGGGCTACGAGCAGTACGTC.

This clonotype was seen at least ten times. For the CDR3, the DNA is TGTGCCAGCACTTGGGGAGCGGACGGTACGCAGTATTTT. Its protein product is CASTWGADGTQYF. This chain joins TRBV6-1 and TRBJ2-3; tentative D call: TRBD2 (5 bases). The CDR3 runs 13 residues. Per the germline V gene, CDR1 is MNHNS and CDR2 is SASEGT. V was pared by 7 bases and J by 8 bases, with 16 bases between.

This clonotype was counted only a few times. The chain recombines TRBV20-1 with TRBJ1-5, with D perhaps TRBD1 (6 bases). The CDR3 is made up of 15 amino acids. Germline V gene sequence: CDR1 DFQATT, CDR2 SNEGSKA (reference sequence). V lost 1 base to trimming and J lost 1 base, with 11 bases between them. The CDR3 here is CSARVGTTSNQPQHF. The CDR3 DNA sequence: TGCAGTGCTAGAGTCGGGACAACAAGCAATCAGCCCCAGCATTTT.

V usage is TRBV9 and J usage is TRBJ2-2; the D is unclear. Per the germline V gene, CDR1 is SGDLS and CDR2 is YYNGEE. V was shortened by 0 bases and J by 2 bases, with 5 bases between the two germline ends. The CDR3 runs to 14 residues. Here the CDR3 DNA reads TGTGCCAGCAGCGTAGGGCTTAACACCGGGGAGCTGTTTTTT. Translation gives CASSVGLNTGELFF.

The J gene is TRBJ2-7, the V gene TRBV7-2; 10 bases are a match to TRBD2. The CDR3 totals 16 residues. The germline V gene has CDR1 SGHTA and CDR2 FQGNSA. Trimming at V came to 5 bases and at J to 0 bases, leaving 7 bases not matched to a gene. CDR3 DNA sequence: TGTGCCAGCAGCGGGCGTAGCGGGAGGATCTCCTACGAGCAGTACTTC. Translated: CASSGRSGRISYEQYF.

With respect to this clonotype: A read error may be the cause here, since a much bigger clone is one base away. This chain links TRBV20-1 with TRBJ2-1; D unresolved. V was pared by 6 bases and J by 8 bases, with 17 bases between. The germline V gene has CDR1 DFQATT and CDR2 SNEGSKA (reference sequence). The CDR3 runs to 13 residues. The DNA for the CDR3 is TGCAGTGCCGTCGGCCCCCTATACGATGAGCAGTTCTTC. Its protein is CSAVGPLYDEQFF.

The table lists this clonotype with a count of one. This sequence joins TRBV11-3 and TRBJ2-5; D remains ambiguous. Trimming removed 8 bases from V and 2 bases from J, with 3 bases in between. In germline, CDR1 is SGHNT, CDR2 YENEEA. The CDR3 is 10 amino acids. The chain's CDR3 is CASGQETQYF. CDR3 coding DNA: TGTGCCAGCGGTCAAGAGACCCAGTACTTC.

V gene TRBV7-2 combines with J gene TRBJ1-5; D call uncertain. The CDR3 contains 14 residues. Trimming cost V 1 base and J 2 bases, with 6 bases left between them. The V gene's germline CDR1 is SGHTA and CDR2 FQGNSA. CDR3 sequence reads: CASSLEVRNQPQHF. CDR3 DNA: TGTGCCAGCAGCTTAGAGGTACGCAATCAGCCCCAGCATTTT.

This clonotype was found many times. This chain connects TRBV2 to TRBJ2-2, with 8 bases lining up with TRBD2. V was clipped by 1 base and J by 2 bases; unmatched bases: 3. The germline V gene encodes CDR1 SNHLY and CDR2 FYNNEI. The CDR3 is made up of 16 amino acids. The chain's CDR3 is CASSEDSGANTGELFF. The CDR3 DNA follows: TGTGCCAGCAGTGAAGATAGCGGGGCTAACACCGGGGAGCTGTTTTTT.

The DNA for the CDR3 is TGTGCCAGCAGTGAACTAGCGGGACTGAGGAATAATGAAAAACTGTTTTTT. It is translated as CASSELAGLRNNEKLFF. The chain combines TRBV2 with TRBJ1-4; a weak D match, TRBD1 (5 bases). Germline V lookup: CDR1 SNHLY, CDR2 FYNNEI. This CDR3 has 17 amino acids. Trimming pared 2 bases from V and 4 bases from J, leaving 17 bases between.

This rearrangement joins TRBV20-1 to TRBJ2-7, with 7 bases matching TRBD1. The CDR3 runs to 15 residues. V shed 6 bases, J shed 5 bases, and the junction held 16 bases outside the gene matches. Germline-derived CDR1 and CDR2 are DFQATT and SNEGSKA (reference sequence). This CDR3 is CSATPARDSLNEQYF. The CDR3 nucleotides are TGCAGTGCCACCCCCGCCCGGGACAGCCTAAACGAGCAGTACTTC.

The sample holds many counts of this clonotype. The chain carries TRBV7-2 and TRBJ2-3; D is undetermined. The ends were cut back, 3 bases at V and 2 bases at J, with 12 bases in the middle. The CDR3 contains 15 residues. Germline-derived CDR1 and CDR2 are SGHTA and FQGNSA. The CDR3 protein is CASSFVVRNTDTQYF. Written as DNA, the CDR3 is TGTGCCAGCAGCTTCGTGGTTAGGAACACAGATACGCAGTATTTT.

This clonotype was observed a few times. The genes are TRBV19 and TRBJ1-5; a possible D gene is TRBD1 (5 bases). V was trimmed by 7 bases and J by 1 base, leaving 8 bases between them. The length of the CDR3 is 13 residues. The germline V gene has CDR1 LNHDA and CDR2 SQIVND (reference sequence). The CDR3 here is CASTRQSNQPQHF. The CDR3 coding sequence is TGTGCCAGTACCAGACAGAGCAATCAGCCCCAGCATTTT.